The 4 T cell receptor beta chains below were found in one sample sequenced in a study of spatial heterogeneity in lung cancer. Findings of the study overall: Counts that tracked tumor mutation counts were those of expanded intratumoral alpha and beta TCRs.

Via MiXCR, TCRdb re-called the 5' RACE reads, giving one row per CDR3 protein. The sample includes 8,000 to 9,500 distinct CDR3 sequences, 6.5% to 8.5% of them seen just once. The time point: sample taken at primary tumor resection. These receptors' antigens are unknown. The specimen was lung tumor tissue, collected at surgery. These receptors were collected from a male donor with early-stage non-small cell lung cancer.

There are a few counts of this clonotype. The rearrangement joins TRBV7-2 to TRBJ2-3; D gene ambiguous. Germline V gives CDR1 SGHTA, CDR2 FQGNSA. V was shortened by 3 bases and J by 0 bases, with 10 bases between the two germline ends. The CDR3 runs to 15 residues. For the CDR3, the DNA is TGTGCCAGCAGCTTCCCCCCCCGAAGCACAGATACGCAGTATTTT. Protein: CASSFPPRSTDTQYF.

This clonotype was seen repeatedly, ten times or more. J is TRBJ2-6 and V is TRBV27; 8 bases align to TRBD1. Germline V gene data show CDR1 as MNHEY and CDR2 as SMNVEV (reference sequence). J was trimmed by 2 bases and V by 6 bases; bases with no gene match: 9. This CDR3 spans 17 amino acids. The CDR3: CASSPGQGYTGANVLTF. CDR3 in DNA: TGTGCCAGCAGCCCCGGACAGGGTTATACTGGGGCCAACGTCCTGACTTTC.

V usage is TRBV12-3 or TRBV12-4 and J usage is TRBJ1-1; D gene uncertain. This CDR3 is 13 amino acids long. Deletions cut 4 bases from V and 1 base from J, with 7 bases between. The CDR3 nucleotides are TGTGCCAGCAGTTCTTGGGAGAACACTGAAGCTTTCTTT. Translating it yields CASSSWENTEAFF.

There are many counts of this clonotype. CDR3 nucleotides: TGTGCCAGCAGCTTATACATCCAAGAGACCCAGTACTTC. Amino acid sequence: CASSLYIQETQYF. The chain has TRBV7-2 and TRBJ2-5; D gene ambiguous. The CDR3 has 13 amino acids. CDR1 is SGHTA and CDR2 is FQGNSA in the germline V gene. Trimming took off 2 bases at V and 1 base at J, with 5 bases between the two ends.